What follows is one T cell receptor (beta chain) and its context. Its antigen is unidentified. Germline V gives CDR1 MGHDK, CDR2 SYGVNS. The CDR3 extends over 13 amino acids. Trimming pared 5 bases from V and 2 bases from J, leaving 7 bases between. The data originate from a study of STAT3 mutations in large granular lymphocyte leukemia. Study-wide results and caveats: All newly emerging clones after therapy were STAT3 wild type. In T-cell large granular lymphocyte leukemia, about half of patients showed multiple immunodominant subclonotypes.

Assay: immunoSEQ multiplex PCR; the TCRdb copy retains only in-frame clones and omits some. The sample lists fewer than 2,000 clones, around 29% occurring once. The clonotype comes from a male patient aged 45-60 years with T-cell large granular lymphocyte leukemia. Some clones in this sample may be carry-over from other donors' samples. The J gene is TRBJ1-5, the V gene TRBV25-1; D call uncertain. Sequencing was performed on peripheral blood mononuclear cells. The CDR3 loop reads CASSLSGNQPQHF. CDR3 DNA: TGTGCCAGCAGTCTGTCCGGCAATCAGCCCCAGCATTTT.